The 23 T cell receptor beta chains below come from one sample, sequenced in a study of T cell responses to AZD1222 COVID-19 vaccine. TCRdb's copy holds only in-frame clones and misses some; the assay was immunoSEQ multiplex PCR. This table holds 150,000 or so clones, roughly 94% found once. This sample comprised peripheral blood, obtained 28 days after the second AZD1222 dose. The receptors shown here come from an adult who received the AZD1222 COVID-19 vaccine.

The gene calls are TRBV2 and TRBJ2-7, with D maybe TRBD2 (5 bases). The V end was cut by 7 bases, the J end by 3 bases, with 13 bases between. The length of the CDR3 is 13 residues. From germline, CDR1 is SNHLY and CDR2 FYNNEI. The CDR3 spells CASKQGGLYEQYF. In DNA form, the CDR3 reads TGTGCCAGCAAGCAAGGCGGGCTCTACGAGCAGTACTTC.

V usage is TRBV28 and J usage is TRBJ2-2; 7 bases are a match to TRBD2. V was clipped by 3 bases and J by 4 bases; unmatched bases: 17. Germline CDR1 reads MDHEN; CDR2 reads SYDVKM. The CDR3 extends over 19 amino acids. The CDR3, as DNA: TGTGCCAGCAGTTTGATGATAATACGTACTAGCGTCCCCACCGGGGAGCTGTTTTTT. Encoded protein: CASSLMIIRTSVPTGELFF.

This clone has a single count. This CDR3 reads CASSPDRQGSYNSPLHF. The CDR3 bases are TGTGCCAGTAGCCCGGATCGCCAAGGCTCCTATAATTCACCCCTCCACTTT. The chain couples TRBV19 to TRBJ1-6; D unresolved. In germline, CDR1 is LNHDA, CDR2 SQIVND (reference sequence). This CDR3 spans 17 amino acids. V lost 6 bases to trimming and J lost 0 bases, with 15 bases between them.

This chain uses TRBV5-1 with TRBJ1-2; TRBD1 matches 10 bases. The germline V gene has CDR1 SGHRS and CDR2 YFSETQ. The CDR3 sequence is 14 residues long. V lost 5 bases, J lost 6 bases, and 7 bases stayed unmatched. CDR3 protein: CASSRDRGQDGYTF. CDR3 in DNA: TGCGCCAGCAGTCGTGACAGGGGGCAAGATGGCTACACCTTC.

The chain is built from TRBV4-1 and TRBJ1-2; no reliable D call. Trimming shortened V by 4 bases and J by 8 bases, and 14 bases separated the two germline ends. CDR3 size: 13 residues. The germline CDR1 and CDR2 sequences are MGHRA and YSYEKL. The CDR3 spells CASSPNSGYGYTF. The CDR3 DNA sequence: TGCGCCAGCAGCCCCAACAGTGGGTACGGCTACACCTTC.

The chain uses TRBV11-2 and TRBJ1-1; D gene uncertain. CDR3 length: 11 residues. Germline V lookup: CDR1 SGHAT, CDR2 FQNNGV. Deletions cut 5 bases from V and 4 bases from J, with 5 bases between. This CDR3 is CASSSPTEAFF. CDR3 bases: TGTGCCAGCAGCAGTCCCACTGAAGCTTTCTTT.

V gene TRBV7-2 combines with J gene TRBJ2-1; D is possibly TRBD1 (5 bases). This CDR3 is built from 14 residues. Germline lookup yields CDR1 SGHTA and CDR2 FQGNSA. Trimming took 3 bases from V and 9 from J, leaving 15 bases between them. CDR3 region: CASSFGRATTEQFF. CDR3 bases: TGTGCCAGCAGCTTTGGCAGGGCCACCACTGAGCAGTTCTTC.

V usage is TRBV7-9 and J usage is TRBJ2-7, with 9 bases aligning to TRBD1. Unmatched junction bases numbered 7, after V lost 4 bases and J lost 3 bases. Looked up from germline, CDR1 is SEHNR and CDR2 is FQNEAQ (reference sequence). The length of the CDR3 is 15 residues. The CDR3 DNA sequence: TGTGCCAGCAGCTCTGGGGGACAGGGTCGCTACGAGCAGTACTTC. It is translated as CASSSGGQGRYEQYF.

This clone was observed once. The rearrangement links TRBV6-4 to TRBJ2-3; 7 bases are shared with TRBD2. The germline CDR1 and CDR2 sequences are MRHNA and SNTAGT. V dropped 2 bases and J dropped 4; count of bases not matched to a gene: 0. This CDR3 contains 13 residues. The CDR3 DNA reads TGTGCCAGCAGTGACGGGGGGGCAGATACGCAGTATTTT. Encoded protein: CASSDGGADTQYF.

The chain is built from TRBV19 and TRBJ1-4; no reliable D call. CDR1 and CDR2 from the germline V gene are LNHDA and SQIVND (reference sequence). With 7 bases removed from V and 4 bases from J, the gap between germline ends came to 19 bases. The CDR3 totals 16 residues. The CDR3 reads CASTNPTGRINEKLFF. The CDR3 DNA is TGTGCCAGTACCAACCCGACCGGGCGGATTAATGAAAAACTGTTTTTT.

For this clone: Within the sample, other DNA sequences also encode this same CDR3. This rearrangement joins TRBV19 to TRBJ2-3; no clear D gene. Germline assignment: CDR1 LNHDA and CDR2 SQIVND (reference sequence). V was cut by 2 bases and J by 6 bases, with 9 bases left in between. This CDR3 has 13 residues. CDR3 nucleotides: TGTGCCAGTAGTATATCCCGTGCGGATACGCAGTATTTT. Translated, it gives CASSISRADTQYF.

CDR3 in DNA: TGTGCCAGCAGCTACCGACAGGGAGTGAGGGAGGAGCTGTTTTTT. Its translation: CASSYRQGVREELFF. The chain employs TRBV7-3 and TRBJ2-2; TRBD1 matches 7 bases. CDR3 length: 15 residues. J gave up 10 bases and V 4 bases, and 12 bases lay outside the gene matches. Germline CDR1 reads SGHTA; CDR2 reads FQGTGA. Looking up the rest from reference TRBV7-3 and TRBJ2-2 gives the full variable domain: GAGVSQTPSNKVTEKGKYVELRCDPISGHTALYWYRQSLGQGPEFLIYFQGTGAADDSGLPNDRFFAVRPEGSVSTLKIQRTERGDSAVYLCASSYRQGVREELFFGEGSRLTVL.

The CDR3: CASSFLLADTDTQYF. As DNA, the CDR3 is TGTGCCAGCAGCTTCCTACTAGCGGACACAGATACGCAGTATTTT. The chain couples TRBV11-2 to TRBJ2-3; 8 nucleotides match TRBD2. The CDR3 totals 15 residues. J was trimmed by 2 bases and V by 3 bases; bases with no gene match: 4. Germline CDR1 reads SGHAT; CDR2 reads FQNNGV. The whole variable domain, filled in from reference TRBV11-2 and TRBJ2-3, reads EAGVAQSPRYKIIEKRQSVAFWCNPISGHATLYWYQQILGQGPKLLIQFQNNGVVDDSQLPKDRFSAERLKGVDSTLKIQPAKLEDSAVYLCASSFLLADTDTQYFGPGTRLTVL.

V is TRBV5-5 and J is TRBJ1-3, with D tentatively TRBD1 (5 bases). CDR1 and CDR2 (germline): SGHKS, YYEKEE (reference sequence). The CDR3 spans 16 residues. Trimming removed 4 bases at V and 0 bases at J, with 14 bases between. CDR3 nucleotides: TGTGCCAGCAGCCAAGGGACCGGAAGCTCTGGAAACACCATATATTTT. Its translation is CASSQGTGSSGNTIYF.

The genes are TRBV7-2 and TRBJ2-4; D is ambiguous. The CDR3 spans 16 residues. V shed 5 bases and J shed 9 bases, with 23 bases lying between them. Germline CDR1 and CDR2: SGHTA and FQGNSA. CDR3 nucleotide sequence: TGTGCCAGCAGCCCGCTTGGGGAATCGACCACCATCATTCAGTACTTC. Its protein product is CASSPLGESTTIIQYF.

The J gene is TRBJ2-7, the V gene TRBV6-2 or TRBV6-3; D is unresolved. This CDR3 spans 12 amino acids. Germline loops: CDR1 MNHEY, CDR2 SVGEGT. Deletions cut 4 bases from V and 0 bases from J, with 4 bases between. Written as DNA, the CDR3 is TGTGCCAGCAGTTCCCCCTCCTACGAGCAGTACTTC. Translating gives CASSSPSYEQYF.

The rearrangement uses TRBV6-5 and TRBJ1-2, with a tentative D call TRBD1 (6 bases). Germline V gives CDR1 MNHEY, CDR2 SVGAGI. This CDR3 has 13 residues. V was cut by 5 bases and J by 2 bases, with 9 bases left in between. CDR3 DNA sequence: TGTGCCAGCAGTATAACAGGGAACTATGGCTACACCTTC. It specifies CASSITGNYGYTF.

The chain employs TRBV14 and TRBJ1-2; D gene ambiguous. CDR1 and CDR2 from the germline V gene are SGHDN and FVKESK. The CDR3 sequence is 12 residues long. Between the trimmed V and J ends, which lost 4 bases and 8 bases, there was a span of 11 bases. In DNA, the CDR3 is TGTGCCAGCAGCCTGGGCGGGGAAGGCTACACCTTC. This encodes CASSLGGEGYTF.

The chain carries TRBV25-1 and TRBJ2-7, with D tentatively TRBD1 or TRBD2 (6 bases each). CDR1 and CDR2 from the germline V gene are MGHDK and SYGVNS. The germline V and J ends were trimmed by 3 bases and 2 bases, with 14 bases remaining between them. The CDR3 extends over 15 amino acids. DNA for the CDR3: TGTGCCAGCAGTGAGACTAGGACAGTAACCTACGAGCAGTACTTC. Protein product: CASSETRTVTYEQYF.

CDR3 amino acids: CASSPPIRVGDTQYF. DNA for the CDR3: TGTGCCAGCAGCCCCCCTATTCGGGTCGGGGATACGCAGTATTTT. V is TRBV5-5 and J is TRBJ2-3, with D hard to call. Trimming took off 4 bases at V and 6 bases at J, with 18 bases between the two ends. The CDR3 covers 15 residues. The germline gives CDR1 SGHKS, CDR2 YYEKEE (reference sequence).

This sequence joins TRBV6-5 and TRBJ1-2, with TRBD1 as a possible D gene (5 bases). V shed 9 bases and J shed 1 base, with 15 bases lying between them. In germline, CDR1 is MNHEY, CDR2 SVGAGI. This CDR3 is 14 amino acids long. In DNA form, the CDR3 reads TGTGCCAGTACCGGGGGGGATGTTAACTATGGCTACACCTTC. It specifies CASTGGDVNYGYTF.

This rearrangement joins TRBV4-1 to TRBJ2-7, with D perhaps assigned TRBD1 or TRBD2 (5 bases each). The CDR3 totals 15 residues. Trimming took off 2 bases at V and 3 bases at J, with 14 bases between the two ends. The germline CDR1 and CDR2 sequences are MGHRA and YSYEKL. The CDR3 is CASSQMGDGNYEQYF. Here the CDR3 DNA reads TGCGCCAGCAGCCAAATGGGGGACGGCAACTACGAGCAGTACTTC.

This clone was found once. J is TRBJ1-1 and V is TRBV7-9, with 7 bases identical to TRBD1. The V gene's germline CDR1 is SEHNR and CDR2 FQNEAQ (reference sequence). With 5 bases clipped from V and 9 bases from J, the junction kept 12 bases outside the gene matches. The CDR3 runs 14 residues. The CDR3 sequence: CASSPGQDSSKAFF. CDR3 nucleotide sequence: TGTGCCAGCAGCCCCGGACAGGACAGCAGTAAAGCTTTCTTT. The whole variable domain, filled in from reference TRBV7-9 and TRBJ1-1, reads DTGVSQNPRHKITKRGQNVTFRCDPISEHNRLYWYRQTLGQGPEFLTYFQNEAQLEKSRLLSDRFSAERPKGSFSTLEIQRTEQGDSAMYLCASSPGQDSSKAFFGQGTRLTVV.